Shown below are 27 T cell receptor beta chains from a single sample sequenced in a study of stem cell transplantation in POMP-related autoinflammatory disease. TCRdb's copy holds only in-frame clones and misses some; the assay was immunoSEQ multiplex PCR. The repertoire consists of more than 8,500 clones, with roughly 83% occurring once and the leading ten covering 4% to 5%. This specimen was CD4+ T cells from PBMCs, taken after stem cell transplantation. These receptors were taken from a human patient with POMP-related autoinflammation and immune dysregulation (PRAID). Part of the T cells may come from the graft donor.

The V gene is TRBV7-9, the J gene TRBJ2-1; 8 positions match TRBD2. The CDR3 is 16 residues long. The germline gives CDR1 SEHNR, CDR2 FQNEAQ (reference sequence). The V and J ends lost 6 bases and 3 bases, in that order; junction bases with no gene match: 10. The DNA of the CDR3 is TGTGCCAGCAGTTCTACGACTAGCGCACTCTACAATGAGCAGTTCTTC. It codes for CASSSTTSALYNEQFF.

This chain connects TRBV6-5 to TRBJ2-7; D ambiguous. CDR3 length: 15 amino acids. Germline CDR1 and CDR2: MNHEY and SVGAGI. Trimming left V 2 bases short and J 0 bases short, with 11 bases between. The CDR3 nucleotides are TGTGCCAGCAGTTACCCCCTTGGCGGCTCCTACGAGCAGTACTTC. Protein product: CASSYPLGGSYEQYF.

CDR3 sequence reads: CASSQNAYEQYF. CDR3 coding DNA: TGTGCCAGCAGTCAGAATGCCTACGAGCAGTACTTC. V and J are TRBV7-2 and TRBJ2-7; D gene ambiguous. Germline V gene data show CDR1 as SGHTA and CDR2 as FQGNSA. The CDR3 consists of 12 residues. V was shortened by 6 bases and J by 2 bases, with 8 bases between the two germline ends.

This chain joins TRBV21-1 and TRBJ2-1; the tabulated D call, TRBD2, remains unverified against the DNA. TRBV21-1 is tagged as a pseudogene. This CDR3 region has 14 residues. The CDR3 loop reads CASRGTMIYNEQFF. Written as DNA, the CDR3 is TGTGCCAGCAGAGGGACTATGATCTACAATGAGCAGTTCTTC.

J is TRBJ2-2 and V is TRBV3-1 (or the pseudogene TRBV3-2); no firm D call. With 1 base removed from V and 1 base from J, the gap between germline ends came to 4 bases. Germline V gene lookup returns CDR1 LGHDT and CDR2 YNNKEL (reference sequence). The CDR3 is made up of 14 amino acids. In DNA form, the CDR3 reads TGTGCCAGCAGCCAAGCGGTGAACACCGGGGAGCTGTTTTTT. This sequence encodes CASSQAVNTGELFF.

This chain joins TRBV24-1 and TRBJ2-5, with TRBD2 identical over 9 bases. Germline CDR1 is KGHDR and CDR2 is SFDVKD. The CDR3 runs 15 residues. J lost 4 bases, V lost 9 bases, and 11 bases had no gene match. CDR3 sequence reads: CATSTLGLASETQYF. CDR3 DNA sequence: TGTGCCACCTCAACCTTGGGACTAGCTTCAGAGACCCAGTACTTC.

This chain connects TRBV7-2 to TRBJ2-2, with D maybe TRBD2 (5 bases). The CDR3 totals 14 residues. V was pared by 0 bases and J by 6 bases, with 8 bases between. CDR1 and CDR2 from the germline V gene are SGHTA and FQGNSA. Here the CDR3 DNA reads TGTGCCAGCAGCTTAGCGGGAGTCCCCGGGGAGCTGTTTTTT. Its protein product is CASSLAGVPGELFF.

The chain has TRBV20-1 and TRBJ1-4, with D hard to call. The germline gives CDR1 DFQATT, CDR2 SNEGSKA (reference sequence). The length of the CDR3 is 11 residues. Trimming shortened V by 0 bases and J by 11 bases, and 7 bases separated the two germline ends. CDR3 DNA sequence: TGCAGTGCTAGAGATATTGGGAAACTGTTTTTT. Amino acid sequence: CSARDIGKLFF.

CDR3 amino acids: CASSLDRYEQYF. The CDR3 bases are TGTGCCAGCAGCTTAGATCGCTACGAGCAGTACTTC. The rearrangement uses TRBV11-2 and TRBJ2-7; D ambiguous. CDR1 and CDR2 from the germline V gene are SGHAT and FQNNGV. V was trimmed by 0 bases and J by 3 bases, leaving 3 bases between them. The CDR3 is 12 amino acids.

Relative to its sample, this clone is hyperexpanded (1% or more). The chain is built from TRBV27 and TRBJ2-6, with D uncertain. Germline lookup yields CDR1 MNHEY and CDR2 SMNVEV (reference sequence). Trimming pared 6 bases from V and 0 bases from J, leaving 9 bases between. The CDR3 sequence is 15 residues long. The CDR3 here is CASRSPSSGANVLTF. CDR3 coding DNA: TGTGCCAGCAGGTCTCCTAGCTCTGGGGCCAACGTCCTGACTTTC.

J is TRBJ1-2 and V is TRBV3-1 (or the pseudogene TRBV3-2), with D perhaps TRBD1 (5 bases). The germline V gene has CDR1 LGHDT and CDR2 YNNKEL (reference sequence). The CDR3 covers 14 residues. The V gene lost 4 bases and the J gene lost 8 bases, with 17 bases spanning the gap. The CDR3 DNA sequence: TGTGCCAGCAGCCTTAAAGGCGCAGGGCACGGCTACACCTTC. It codes for CASSLKGAGHGYTF.

The CDR3 here is CASSLMGFQETQYF. The CDR3 DNA follows: TGTGCCAGCAGCTTAATGGGATTCCAAGAGACCCAGTACTTC. The gene calls are TRBV7-9 and TRBJ2-5; D is unclear. V was trimmed by 2 bases and J by 1 base, leaving 8 bases between them. Germline CDR1 SEHNR, CDR2 FQNEAQ (reference sequence). The CDR3 spans 14 residues.

J is TRBJ2-2 and V is TRBV3-1 (or the pseudogene TRBV3-2), with TRBD2 identical over 7 bases. The CDR3 is made up of 16 amino acids. Germline V gene data show CDR1 as LGHDT and CDR2 as YNNKEL (reference sequence). V dropped 1 base and J dropped 2; count of bases not matched to a gene: 4. The CDR3 sequence is CASSQAASGNTGELFF. The CDR3 region has the DNA TGTGCCAGCAGCCAAGCGGCTAGCGGAAACACCGGGGAGCTGTTTTTT.

This rearrangement joins TRBV30 to TRBJ1-1, with D perhaps TRBD1 (6 bases). The CDR3 is made up of 12 amino acids. CDR1 is GTSNPN and CDR2 is SVGIG in the germline V gene (reference sequence). Deletions cut 7 bases from V and 5 bases from J, with 14 bases between. This CDR3 reads CASGHPRTEAFF. CDR3 nucleotides: TGTGCCTCGGGACACCCGAGAACTGAAGCTTTCTTT. Together with reference TRBV30 and TRBJ1-1, the CDR3 gives the full variable domain: SQTIHQWPATLVQPVGSPLSLECTVEGTSNPNLYWYRQAAGRGLQLLFYSVGIGQISSEVPQNLSASRPQDRQFILSSKKLLLSDSGFYLCASGHPRTEAFFGQGTRLTVV.

This sequence joins TRBV19 and TRBJ1-1, with a weak D call TRBD1 (5 bases). Germline CDR1 and CDR2: LNHDA and SQIVND (reference sequence). The CDR3 runs 14 residues. Deletions cut 4 bases from V and 3 bases from J, with 12 bases between. The CDR3 protein is CASSTTLGDTEAFF. The CDR3 region has the DNA TGTGCCAGTAGTACAACTTTAGGGGACACTGAAGCTTTCTTT.

This clone was detected a few times. The chain recombines TRBV19 with TRBJ2-1, with D hard to call. From germline, CDR1 is LNHDA and CDR2 SQIVND (reference sequence). This CDR3 has 14 residues. V lost 8 bases and J lost 0, with 11 bases in between. CDR3 amino acids: CASGRVSSYNEQFF. The CDR3 DNA sequence: TGTGCCAGTGGCAGAGTAAGCTCCTACAATGAGCAGTTCTTC.

The chain carries TRBV30 and TRBJ1-6; D call uncertain. The length of the CDR3 is 14 residues. V was cut by 4 bases and J by 7 bases, with 14 bases left in between. Germline V gene data show CDR1 as GTSNPN and CDR2 as SVGIG (reference sequence). As DNA, the CDR3 is TGTGCCTGGAAAGTAGGGATTTTAAATTCACCCCTCCACTTT. This translates into CAWKVGILNSPLHF.

The chain carries TRBV2 and TRBJ2-3, with 13 bases that match TRBD2. The CDR3 runs to 18 residues. The germline V gene encodes CDR1 SNHLY and CDR2 FYNNEI. Trimming cost V 6 bases and J 0 bases; bases outside gene matches: 9. The CDR3 sequence is CASRYSGTSGTSTDTQYF. For the CDR3, the DNA is TGTGCCAGCAGATATTCCGGGACTAGCGGGACTAGCACAGATACGCAGTATTTT.

The J gene is TRBJ2-5, the V gene TRBV7-3; D possibly uses TRBD1 or TRBD2 (5 bases each). The germline CDR1 and CDR2 sequences are SGHTA and FQGTGA. Trimming took 2 bases from V and 1 from J, leaving 5 bases between them. This CDR3 has 13 amino acids. CDR3 in amino acids: CASSLGTQETQYF. DNA of the CDR3: TGTGCCAGCAGCTTAGGGACCCAAGAGACCCAGTACTTC.

V usage is TRBV11-3 and J usage is TRBJ2-7; 8 bases line up with TRBD1. V lost 8 bases, J lost 3 bases, and 12 bases stayed unmatched. The CDR3 totals 15 residues. The germline V gene encodes CDR1 SGHNT and CDR2 YENEEA. The CDR3 reads CASSIGQGAFYEQYF. The CDR3 DNA sequence: TGTGCCAGCTCGATAGGGCAGGGGGCCTTCTACGAGCAGTACTTC.

The chain uses TRBV7-9 and TRBJ2-1; 12 bases map to TRBD2. CDR1 SEHNR and CDR2 FQNEAQ come from the germline V gene (reference sequence). This CDR3 contains 15 residues. V lost 3 bases, J lost 9 bases, and 6 bases stayed unmatched. The CDR3, as DNA: TGTGCCAGCAGCTTTCGACTAGCGGGAGAGGTTGAGCAGTTCTTC. Protein: CASSFRLAGEVEQFF.

This rearrangement joins TRBV19 to TRBJ2-7; possibly TRBD1 or TRBD2 for D (5 bases each). Trimming took off 6 bases at V and 4 bases at J, with 19 bases between the two ends. This CDR3 is built from 15 residues. From germline, CDR1 is LNHDA and CDR2 SQIVND (reference sequence). In DNA, the CDR3 is TGTGCCAGTAGAGCCCTCCGGGACGGGATGTACGAGCAGTACTTC. It encodes CASRALRDGMYEQYF. Together with reference TRBV19 and TRBJ2-7, the CDR3 gives the full variable domain: DGGITQSPKYLFRKEGQNVTLSCEQNLNHDAMYWYRQDPGQGLRLIYYSQIVNDFQKGDIAEGYSVSREKKESFPLTVTSAQKNPTAFYLCASRALRDGMYEQYFGPGTRLTVT.

V gene TRBV30 combines with J gene TRBJ2-7; 7 positions agree with TRBD1. V dropped 3 bases and J dropped 3; count of bases not matched to a gene: 5. The germline CDR1 and CDR2 sequences are GTSNPN and SVGIG (reference sequence). The CDR3 covers 13 residues. The CDR3 DNA reads as TGTGCCTGGAGGAGGCCAGGGGGCTACGAGCAGTACTTC. Translated: CAWRRPGGYEQYF.

The genes are TRBV5-1 and TRBJ2-5, with 12 bases aligning to TRBD2. V gave up 4 bases and J gave up 1 base; unmatched junction bases: 2. Germline assignment: CDR1 SGHRS and CDR2 YFSETQ. The CDR3 is 15 residues long. Here the CDR3 reads CASSAGLAGQETQYF. The CDR3 DNA follows: TGCGCCAGCAGCGCGGGACTAGCGGGCCAAGAGACCCAGTACTTC.

V usage is TRBV5-1 and J usage is TRBJ2-5; D perhaps matches TRBD2 (7 bases). The CDR3 consists of 17 residues. V was shortened by 0 bases and J by 1 base, with 16 bases between the two germline ends. Germline assignment: CDR1 SGHRS and CDR2 YFSETQ. The CDR3 sequence: CASSLAERGAAQETQYF. CDR3 coding DNA: TGCGCCAGCAGCTTGGCCGAACGGGGGGCGGCCCAAGAGACCCAGTACTTC.

This chain connects TRBV9 to TRBJ2-5, with D maybe TRBD2 (6 bases). Germline lookup yields CDR1 SGDLS and CDR2 YYNGEE. The CDR3 totals 15 residues. Between the trimmed V and J ends, which lost 0 bases and 5 bases, there was a span of 14 bases. CDR3 loop: CASSVASSGAETQYF. The CDR3 DNA is TGTGCCAGCAGCGTAGCGAGTAGCGGCGCGGAGACCCAGTACTTC.

The chain carries TRBV6-2 or TRBV6-3 and TRBJ2-1; 11 positions agree with TRBD2. CDR3 size: 22 residues. Germline V gene lookup returns CDR1 MNHEY and CDR2 SVGEGT. The V gene end was trimmed by 6 bases and the J gene end by 2 bases; junction bases not matched to a gene: 24. This CDR3 is CASSRRGQPGLADLKAYNEQFF. CDR3 coding DNA: TGTGCCAGCAGCCGACGCGGACAGCCGGGACTAGCGGACCTAAAAGCCTACAATGAGCAGTTCTTC.